The 17 T cell receptor beta chains listed next were all sequenced from one sample in a study of T cells in Graves' hyperthyroidism and ophthalmopathy. The source material, RNA transcripts, was used to amplify TCR beta CDR3 regions. When the TCR CDR3 underwent first-round RT-PCR, the HTBI primer set was used. TCRdb reanalysed the multiplex PCR reads using MiXCR and keeps one entry per CDR3 protein. The sample consists of roughly 93,000 distinct CDR3 sequences, 35% to 45% of them appearing once. The sequenced sample was peripheral blood or thyroid tissue (not recorded which). These receptors originate from a woman aged 25 to 39 with Graves' hyperthyroidism.

CDR3 sequence reads: CATSDLGQSGDEQFF. CDR3 nucleotide sequence: TGTGCCACCAGTGATTTAGGCCAAAGCGGGGATGAGCAGTTCTTC. This chain connects TRBV24-1 to TRBJ2-1; 7 bases agree with TRBD2. CDR1 is KGHDR and CDR2 is SFDVKD in the germline V gene. V was clipped by 1 base and J by 8 bases; unmatched bases: 7. The CDR3 loop spans 15 amino acids.

This rearrangement joins TRBV6-6 to TRBJ1-5; D possibly corresponds to TRBD1 (6 bases). Germline CDR1 is MNHNY and CDR2 is SVGAGI (reference sequence). The CDR3 is made up of 15 amino acids. V was cut by 2 bases and J by 11 bases, with 19 bases left in between. In DNA, the CDR3 is TGTGCCAGCAGTTACGGGGGGCCAGCAGAGGAGACCCAGCATTTT. This encodes CASSYGGPAEETQHF.

The chain employs TRBV2 and TRBJ2-7, with TRBD1 as a possible D gene (6 bases). V was clipped by 5 bases and J by 2 bases, with 13 bases between them. This CDR3 contains 14 residues. CDR1 is SNHLY and CDR2 is FYNNEI in the germline V gene. In DNA, the CDR3 is TGTGCCAGCAGTCTCGGACAGAACCCCTACGAGCAGTACTTC. Amino acid sequence: CASSLGQNPYEQYF.

About this clonotype itself: Because it lacks the conserved phenylalanine or tryptophan at the end, this CDR3 is likely a read error. CDR3 sequence: CASSLVAAGYGSPLHS. For the CDR3, the DNA is TGTGCCAGCAGCTTGGTGGCCGCGGGCTACGGTTCACCCCTCCACTCT. V gene TRBV7-9 combines with J gene TRBJ1-6; D not certain. This CDR3 comprises 16 residues. CDR1 and CDR2 from the germline V gene are SEHNR and FQNEAQ (reference sequence). V lost 3 bases and J lost 9, with 18 bases in between.

There are many counts of this clonotype. The chain carries TRBV10-3 and TRBJ1-6, with 8 bases identical to TRBD1. Germline loops: CDR1 ENHRY, CDR2 SYGVKD. Trimming at V came to 9 bases and at J to 8 bases, leaving 6 bases not matched to a gene. The CDR3 has 13 residues. The DNA of the CDR3 is TGTGCCATAAGACAGGGGTCCCATTCACCCCTCCACTTT. It specifies CAIRQGSHSPLHF.

This clonotype was seen at least ten times. The chain employs TRBV7-8 and TRBJ2-3; D is possibly TRBD2 (6 bases). The ends were cut back, 2 bases at V and 0 bases at J, with 9 bases in the middle. The CDR3 spans 15 residues. The germline CDR1 and CDR2 sequences are SGHVS and FQNEAQ. The CDR3 is CASSLYGRSTDTQYF. The CDR3 region has the DNA TGTGCCAGCAGCTTATACGGGAGAAGCACAGATACGCAGTATTTT.

A remark on this clonotype: Being one base from a much bigger clone, this may be a read error. This chain uses TRBV3-1 with TRBJ2-2; no reliable D call. Germline CDR1 reads LGHDT; CDR2 reads YNNKEL (reference sequence). Trimming removed 8 bases at V and 9 bases at J, with 10 bases between. This CDR3 contains 11 residues. CDR3 DNA: TGTGCCAGCGAAAGGGCCAGGGAGCTGTTTTTT. This codes for CASERARELFF.

The V and J genes are TRBV5-1 and TRBJ1-2; 10 nucleotides align to TRBD1. J gave up 5 bases and V 4 bases, and 8 bases lay outside the gene matches. Germline CDR1 reads SGHRS; CDR2 reads YFSETQ. This CDR3 is 15 amino acids long. In DNA form, the CDR3 reads TGCGCCAGCAGCACCGGACAGGGGGAGCTTTATGGCTACACCTTC. Protein product: CASSTGQGELYGYTF.

As concerns this clonotype: A much bigger clone sits one base away, suggesting this may be a read error. The chain has TRBV28 and TRBJ1-5, with D unclear. The V gene's germline CDR1 is MDHEN and CDR2 SYDVKM. The CDR3 has 14 residues. CDR3 DNA: TGTGCCTGCAGCCCAGCGGGGATGAGCCAGCCCCAGCATTTT. Translating gives CACSPAGMSQPQHF. Complete variable domain (other parts from reference TRBV28 and TRBJ1-5): DVKVTQSSRYLVKRTGEKVFLECVQDMDHENMFWYRQDPGLGLRLIYFSYDVKMKEKGDIPEGYSVSREKKERFSLILESASTNQTSMYLCACSPAGMSQPQHFGDGTRLSIL.

Details on this clonotype: A read error may produce the germline difference seen at one junction end. The chain combines TRBV10-3 with TRBJ1-1; D is unclear. In germline, CDR1 is ENHRY, CDR2 SYGVKD. This CDR3 is 10 amino acids long. The CDR3 sequence is CASVNTEAYF. The CDR3 DNA follows: TGTGCCTCAGTGAACACTGAAGCTTACTTT.

This clonotype was found a few times. This chain joins TRBV11-2 and TRBJ1-1; D gene unclear. V lost 0 bases to trimming and J lost 1 base, with 6 bases between them. Germline CDR1 and CDR2: SGHAT and FQNNGV. The CDR3 is 14 amino acids. The CDR3 reads CASSLDGPNTEAFF. In DNA, the CDR3 is TGTGCCAGCAGCTTAGACGGTCCGAACACTGAAGCTTTCTTT.

Details on this clonotype: The CDR3 does not end in the conserved phenylalanine or tryptophan, so this is likely a read error. No DNA is shown, since the ends of the CDR3 on it are uncertain; the CDR3 is the one TCRdb lists. J is TRBJ2-5 and V is TRBV2. From germline, CDR1 is SNHLY and CDR2 FYNNEI. The CDR3 is 13 residues long, counting both termini. CDR3 amino acids: CASMRGYGYTFGS.

Points on this clonotype: A clone one base away is much larger, so this may be a read error. The conserved phenylalanine or tryptophan normally closing the CDR3 is absent here, so this likely arose from a read error. The chain links TRBV20-1 to TRBJ1-1, with 8 bases fitting TRBD1. Germline V gene data show CDR1 as DFQATT and CDR2 as SNEGSKA (reference sequence). The length of the CDR3 is 14 residues. The V gene end was trimmed by 0 bases and the J gene end by 4 bases; junction bases not matched to a gene: 4. CDR3 coding DNA: TGCAGTGCTAGAGATACAGGGGGGAGCACTGAAGCTTTCCTT. This translates into CSARDTGGSTEAFL.

Many counts were recorded for this clonotype. The CDR3 nucleotides are TGTGCCAGCAGCCCCACTAGCGGGAGGGCCCAGTACTTC. It is translated as CASSPTSGRAQYF. V is TRBV7-3 and J is TRBJ2-5; TRBD2 aligns across 13 bases. Trimming took 5 bases from V and 9 from J; bases not matched to a gene: 3. Looked up from germline, CDR1 is SGHTA and CDR2 is FQGTGA. This CDR3 spans 13 amino acids.

This clonotype was seen just once. Here the CDR3 omits its conserved ending phenylalanine or tryptophan, so a read error is the likely source. It is unclear where the CDR3 begins or ends on the DNA, so no DNA is shown, and the CDR3 is as TCRdb lists it. J is TRBJ2-2 and V is TRBV11-2; the tabulated D call, TRBD1, remains unverified against the DNA. Germline V gene data show CDR1 as SGHAT and CDR2 as FQNNGV. Termini included, the CDR3 measures 16 amino acids. CDR3 in amino acids: CASSLRGLSNTGELFS.

This clonotype appeared many times. This sequence may be a read error, since a much larger clone differs from it by one base. V and J are TRBV5-8 and TRBJ2-3; possible D gene TRBD2, 5 bases. The germline gives CDR1 SGHTS, CDR2 YDEGEE. The CDR3 is made up of 14 amino acids. Trimming pared 4 bases from V and 6 bases from J, leaving 15 bases between. CDR3 in amino acids: CASSPSSTRDTQYF. Here the CDR3 DNA reads TGTGCCAGCAGCCCTAGCAGTACCAGGGATACGCAGTATTTT. Supplemented by reference TRBV5-8 and TRBJ2-3, the full variable domain reads EAGVTQSPTHLIKTRGQQATLRCSPISGHTSVYWYQQALGLGLQFLLWYDEGEERNRGNFPPRFSGRQFPNYSSELNVNALELEDSALYLCASSPSSTRDTQYFGPGTRLTVL.

V and J are TRBV20-1 and TRBJ1-5; TRBD1 matches 9 bases. With V trimmed by 6 bases and J by 3 bases, 3 bases remained unmatched. Germline CDR1 and CDR2: DFQATT and SNEGSKA (reference sequence). This CDR3 contains 13 residues. The CDR3 nucleotides read TGCAGTGCGTGGGACAGGGACAATCAGCCCCAGCATTTT. Translating it yields CSAWDRDNQPQHF.